The rows below give T cell receptor beta chains drawn from one sample of a study of blood T cell repertoires in COVID-19. Only in-frame clones appear in the TCRdb table, and some are missing; sequencing was by immunoSEQ multiplex PCR. The sample comprises approximately 30,000 clones, around 88% of which are singletons, and over 25% rests with the top ten. Sequencing was done on a sample of peripheral blood. Receptors originate from a human donor in a cohort sampled during active COVID-19. CDR3s include the opening cysteine and the closing phenylalanine or tryptophan. A D gene is named only where the DNA matches it firmly.

TRBV7-6	TRBJ2-3	TRBD2	CASSLGSGGAINTQYF	TGTGCCAGCAGCTTAGGTTCGGGGGGGGCCATCAATACGCAGTATTTT
TRBV10-2	TRBJ2-1	TRBD2	CASRLAGAYNEQFF	TGCGCCAGCAGGCTAGCGGGGGCCTACAATGAGCAGTTCTTC
TRBV4-2	TRBJ2-5	TRBD2	CASSQDPQRGETQYF	TGTGCCAGCAGCCAAGACCCCCAGCGGGGGGAGACCCAGTACTTC
TRBV18	TRBJ1-2	-	CASSPSRGEDGYTF	TGTGCCAGCTCACCCTCACGTGGGGAGGATGGCTACACCTTC
TRBV11-2	TRBJ1-6	-	CASSLDPTSRSYNSPLHF	TGTGCCAGCAGCTTAGACCCTACCTCTCGCTCCTATAATTCACCCCTCCACTTT
TRBV19	TRBJ1-3	-	CASSGGLKSSGNTIYF	TGTGCCAGTAGTGGAGGACTGAAAAGCTCTGGAAACACCATATATTTT
TRBV5-6	TRBJ1-4	-	CASSLGQINEKLFF	TGTGCCAGCAGCTTGGGGCAGATTAATGAAAAACTGTTTTTT
TRBV5-1	TRBJ2-7	-	CASSRQGLDEQYF	TGCGCCAGCAGCCGTCAGGGGTTAGACGAGCAGTACTTC
TRBV2	TRBJ1-2	TRBD1	CAEGRGLDYGYTF	TGTGCCGAGGGCAGGGGGCTTGACTATGGCTACACCTTC
TRBV5-1	TRBJ1-1	TRBD1	CASKRRGTGALNTEAFF	TGCGCCAGCAAACGGAGAGGGACAGGGGCATTGAACACTGAAGCTTTCTTT